These 2 T cell receptor beta chains were all obtained from the same sample, sequenced in a study of early T cells in non-severe SARS-CoV-2 infection. TCRdb redid the calling of the 5' RACE reads with MiXCR, one entry per CDR3 protein. The sample yields approximately 70,000 distinct CDR3 sequences, 8% to 10% seen once. Sequenced here: whole blood, sampled at baseline. These receptor sequences come from an adult who was a healthcare worker with PCR-confirmed SARS-CoV-2 infection or an uninfected control (not recorded which).

This clonotype appeared many times. The chain uses TRBV19 and TRBJ2-5; 7 bases are a match to TRBD1. Germline V gene data show CDR1 as LNHDA and CDR2 as SQIVND (reference sequence). This CDR3 spans 16 amino acids. J gave up 0 bases and V 3 bases, and 7 bases lay outside the gene matches. The CDR3 nucleotides read TGTGCCAGTAGTATGGGACAGACCTTGGACCAAGAGACCCAGTACTTC. This sequence encodes CASSMGQTLDQETQYF.

This chain links TRBV27 with TRBJ2-1; 7 bases are a match to TRBD1. V lost 7 bases and J lost 3; bases outside the gene matches: 9. The CDR3 runs 15 residues. Germline V CDR1 and CDR2: MNHEY, SMNVEV (reference sequence). CDR3 DNA sequence: TGTGCCAGCACACCCCGGGACAGATACTACAATGAGCAGTTCTTC. Its protein is CASTPRDRYYNEQFF.